The next 17 T cell receptor beta chains were all read from a single sample in a study of OX40 agonist ivuxolimab in advanced cancers. Sequenced by immunoSEQ multiplex PCR; TCRdb stores in-frame clones only, minus some. The sample includes about 98,000 clones, around nine tenths seen only once; the top ten take under 0.55%. The sample in question was CD4+ or CD8+ T cells sorted from blood, obtained in a trial of the OX40 agonist ivuxolimab. All receptors come from an adult with an advanced solid tumor such as melanoma, head and neck, liver or kidney cancer.

The chain employs TRBV28 and TRBJ2-7; 9 bases agree with TRBD2. Germline CDR1 and CDR2: MDHEN and SYDVKM. The CDR3 contains 15 residues. V shed 8 bases, J shed 2 bases, and the junction held 10 bases outside the gene matches. The CDR3 protein is CASSLGGGVTYEQYF. CDR3 coding DNA: TGTGCCAGCTCACTCGGCGGGGGGGTCACCTACGAGCAGTACTTC. The entire variable domain, with the rest obtained from reference TRBV28 and TRBJ2-7, is as follows: DVKVTQSSRYLVKRTGEKVFLECVQDMDHENMFWYRQDPGLGLRLIYFSYDVKMKEKGDIPEGYSVSREKKERFSLILESASTNQTSMYLCASSLGGGVTYEQYFGPGTRLTVT.

There are a few counts of this clone. CDR3 nucleotide sequence: TGTGCCAGCAGTTATTCCCGGGGTCCTGGGGCCAACGTCCTGACTTTC. Encoded protein: CASSYSRGPGANVLTF. The rearrangement uses TRBV6-6 and TRBJ2-6; D is perhaps TRBD2 (5 bases). With 3 bases removed from V and 2 bases from J, the gap between germline ends came to 11 bases. This CDR3 region has 16 residues. Germline loops: CDR1 MNHNY, CDR2 SVGAGI (reference sequence).

V gene TRBV7-3 combines with J gene TRBJ1-1, with 7 bases identical to TRBD1. Germline lookup yields CDR1 SGHTA and CDR2 FQGTGA. With 4 bases clipped from V and 11 bases from J, the junction kept 7 bases outside the gene matches. The CDR3 contains 12 residues. CDR3 coding DNA: TGTGCCAGCAGCTCGGGGGACAGCTTGGCTTTCTTT. The encoded protein is CASSSGDSLAFF. The whole variable domain, filled in from reference TRBV7-3 and TRBJ1-1, reads GAGVSQTPSNKVTEKGKYVELRCDPISGHTALYWYRQSLGQGPEFLIYFQGTGAADDSGLPNDRFFAVRPEGSVSTLKIQRTERGDSAVYLCASSSGDSLAFFGQGTRLTVV.

V is TRBV6-1 and J is TRBJ1-3; no firm D call. V gave up 2 bases and J gave up 0 bases, with 8 bases separating them. This CDR3 is 15 amino acids long. Per germline, CDR1 MNHNS and CDR2 SASEGT. The CDR3 protein is CASSERLISGNTIYF. CDR3 in DNA: TGTGCCAGCAGTGAACGACTGATCTCTGGAAACACCATATATTTT.

Concerning this clone: One end of the junction fails to match germline, which may point to a read error. The chain links TRBV7-7 to TRBJ2-2, with D possibly TRBD2 on 7 matching bases. The germline V gene has CDR1 SSHAT and CDR2 FNYEAQ (reference sequence). The CDR3 sequence is 16 residues long. CDR3 in DNA: TGTGCTAGCAGCCCTGGGGGGGCCGCGAACACCGGGGAGCTGTTTTTT. Protein sequence: CASSPGGAANTGELFF. The whole variable domain, filled in from reference TRBV7-7 and TRBJ2-2, reads GAGVSQSPRYKVTKRGQDVTLRCDPISSHATLYWYQQALGQGPEFLTYFNYEAQPDKSGLPSDRFSAERPEGSISTLTIQRTEQRDSAMYRCASSPGGAANTGELFFGEGSRLTVL.

As for this clone: A junction end diverges from the germline sequence, so it may reflect a read error. The chain has TRBV5-4 and TRBJ1-1; D gene uncertain. CDR3 length: 12 amino acids. CDR1 is SGHNT and CDR2 is YYREEE in the germline V gene (reference sequence). Here the CDR3 DNA reads TGTGCCAGCAGCTTCCCTAACAGTGAAGCTTTCTTT. Translating it yields CASSFPNSEAFF.

This clone was detected once. This sequence joins TRBV29-1 and TRBJ1-2, with D tentatively TRBD1 (6 bases). Trimming stripped 7 bases from V and 6 bases from J, with 9 bases between. The CDR3 length is 10 residues. The germline gives CDR1 SQVTM, CDR2 ANQGSEA. The chain's CDR3 is CSAEGDGYTF. The CDR3, as DNA: TGCAGCGCCGAGGGGGATGGCTACACCTTC.

The chain combines TRBV5-1 with TRBJ2-7, with 10 positions matching TRBD1. Germline V gives CDR1 SGHRS, CDR2 YFSETQ. V was pared by 4 bases and J by 4 bases, with 8 bases of the junction left unmatched. There are 15 residues in the CDR3. CDR3 protein: CASSREGTGVYEQYF. As DNA, the CDR3 is TGCGCCAGCAGCCGGGAAGGGACAGGGGTGTACGAGCAGTACTTC.

Only one count was recorded for this clone. The chain employs TRBV9 and TRBJ2-3, with a possible D match to TRBD2 (6 bases). The V gene lost 4 bases and the J gene lost 2 bases, with 23 bases spanning the gap. Looked up from germline, CDR1 is SGDLS and CDR2 is YYNGEE. The CDR3 runs 18 residues. The CDR3 DNA follows: TGTGCCAGCAGCCCCTGGGCTAGTGGGGGGATTTCCACAGATACGCAGTATTTT. This gives the protein CASSPWASGGISTDTQYF.

This clone was picked up one time. This chain links TRBV6-1 with TRBJ2-5, with D perhaps TRBD1 (6 bases). V gave up 1 base and J gave up 3 bases, with 12 bases separating them. Germline CDR1 MNHNS, CDR2 SASEGT. This CDR3 is 15 amino acids long. CDR3 protein: CASSEGAGVKETQYF. CDR3 coding DNA: TGTGCCAGCAGTGAAGGGGCAGGGGTAAAAGAGACCCAGTACTTC.

The J gene is TRBJ2-2, the V gene TRBV18, with D possibly being TRBD2 (6 bases). The CDR3 totals 16 residues. Per the germline V gene, CDR1 is KGHSH and CDR2 is LQKENI. Trimming left V 3 bases short and J 3 bases short, with 14 bases between. CDR3 region: CASSPDSGLYTGELFF. The CDR3, as DNA: TGTGCCAGCTCACCGGATTCGGGACTTTACACCGGGGAGCTGTTTTTT. The entire variable domain, with the rest obtained from reference TRBV18 and TRBJ2-2, is as follows: NAGVMQNPRHLVRRRGQEARLRCSPMKGHSHVYWYRQLPEEGLKFMVYLQKENIIDESGMPKERFSAEFPKEGPSILRIQQVVRGDSAAYFCASSPDSGLYTGELFFGEGSRLTVL.

The gene calls are TRBV18 and TRBJ2-5; perhaps TRBD2 as D (7 bases). Per germline, CDR1 KGHSH and CDR2 LQKENI. The CDR3 has 14 residues. Trimming removed 4 bases from V and 5 bases from J, with 14 bases in between. Here the CDR3 reads CASSRAGARETQYF. Written as DNA, the CDR3 is TGTGCCAGCTCACGGGCGGGGGCCAGGGAGACCCAGTACTTC.

The gene calls are TRBV29-1 and TRBJ1-1; D might be TRBD1 (5 bases). From germline, CDR1 is SQVTM and CDR2 ANQGSEA. The CDR3 length is 13 residues. Trimming pared 2 bases from V and 0 bases from J, leaving 7 bases between. This CDR3 is CSVETGMNTEAFF. The DNA of the CDR3 is TGCAGCGTTGAAACAGGAATGAACACTGAAGCTTTCTTT.

The J gene is TRBJ1-1, the V gene TRBV7-9; D is uncertain. Trimming stripped 2 bases from V and 5 bases from J, with 6 bases between. Germline V gene data show CDR1 as SEHNR and CDR2 as FQNEAQ (reference sequence). The CDR3 is made up of 12 amino acids. CDR3 bases: TGTGCCAGCAGCTTAAGCGTGACTGAAGCTTTCTTT. As protein: CASSLSVTEAFF. The full variable domain, completed using reference TRBV7-9 and TRBJ1-1, is DTGVSQNPRHKITKRGQNVTFRCDPISEHNRLYWYRQTLGQGPEFLTYFQNEAQLEKSRLLSDRFSAERPKGSFSTLEIQRTEQGDSAMYLCASSLSVTEAFFGQGTRLTVV.

The chain couples TRBV27 to TRBJ1-2; 8 bases map to TRBD1. V was pared by 8 bases and J by 0 bases, with 8 bases of the junction left unmatched. CDR3 size: 15 residues. Germline-derived CDR1 and CDR2 are MNHEY and SMNVEV (reference sequence). Here the CDR3 reads CASSIYRGANYGYTF. The DNA of the CDR3 is TGTGCCAGCTCTATTTACAGGGGGGCTAACTATGGCTACACCTTC.

The CDR3 sequence is CASSRDPQRETQYF. DNA of the CDR3: TGTGCCAGCAGCCGGGACCCCCAGAGAGAGACCCAGTACTTC. The V gene is TRBV28, the J gene TRBJ2-5, with D perhaps assigned TRBD1 or TRBD2 (5 bases each). V was pared by 6 bases and J by 4 bases, with 15 bases between. The CDR3 contains 14 residues. CDR1 is MDHEN and CDR2 is SYDVKM in the germline V gene.

The J gene is TRBJ2-5, the V gene TRBV7-7; possibly TRBD1 or TRBD2 for D (5 bases each). Per germline, CDR1 SSHAT and CDR2 FNYEAQ (reference sequence). This CDR3 has 14 residues. Deletions cut 1 base from V and 5 bases from J, with 11 bases between. The CDR3 DNA reads TGTGCCAGCAGCTTAGGCTCCAGGGAGGAGACCCAGTACTTC. Translation: CASSLGSREETQYF.